The rows below give T cell receptor beta chains drawn from one sample of a study of human T cells and chemical hapten exposure. Each CDR3 protein gets one entry after TCRdb re-called the RACE reads with MiXCR. This sample has more than 150,000 distinct CDR3 sequences, with more than 20% found just once. Specimen: whole blood, collected in connection with sensitization to the hapten diphenylcyclopropenone (DPC). The receptor set was obtained from a woman aged 40 to 50 with alopecia areata. Some clones in this sample may be carry-over from other donors' samples. The CDR3 runs from the conserved cysteine through the conserved F or W. The D gene is left open where the match is weak. Rows may omit the clone size; those that give it use once, few, many or a size class.

size	D	J	V	CDR3	DNA
few	NA	TRBJ1-2	TRBV6-5	CASSYDRQGGGYTF	TGTGCCAGCAGTTATGATCGGCAGGGTGGCGGCTACACCTTC
many	NA	TRBJ2-2	TRBV27	CASSPDITGELFF	TGTGCCAGCAGCCCAGACATTACCGGGGAGCTGTTTTTT
few	NA	TRBJ2-7	TRBV20-1	CSAHGAVAYEQYF	TGCAGTGCACATGGGGCGGTCGCCTACGAGCAGTACTTC
NA	NA	TRBJ2-3	TRBV5-1	CASSLDLDTQYF	TGCGCCAGCAGCTTGGACCTGGATACGCAGTATTTT
few	NA	TRBJ2-7	TRBV20-1	CSAQRPGATTYEQYF	TGCAGTGCTCAGCGCCCAGGGGCTACAACCTACGAGCAGTACTTC
few	NA	TRBJ2-1	TRBV9	CASSVGFLGDEQFF	TGTGCCAGCAGCGTAGGTTTTTTAGGTGATGAGCAGTTCTTC
NA	NA	TRBJ2-3	TRBV28	CASRKQGTDTQYF	TGTGCCAGCAGGAAACAGGGAACAGATACGCAGTATTTT
NA	NA	TRBJ2-1	TRBV4-3	CASSQDTGYNEQFF	TGCGCCAGCAGCCAAGATACCGGGTACAATGAGCAGTTCTTC
few	NA	TRBJ1-2	TRBV12-3/TRBV12-4	CASSLDAKDYGYTF	TGTGCCAGCAGTTTAGATGCAAAGGACTATGGCTACACCTTC
few	NA	TRBJ2-1	TRBV12-3/TRBV12-4	CASSLPAHEQFF	TGTGCCAGCAGTTTACCCGCCCATGAGCAGTTCTTC
NA	NA	TRBJ2-1	TRBV7-9	CASSYEGDIHNEQFF	TGTGCCAGCAGTTACGAGGGGGACATTCACAATGAGCAGTTCTTC
NA	NA	TRBJ1-1	TRBV27	CASSLRYGQNTEAFF	TGTGCCAGCAGTTTAAGGTATGGACAGAACACTGAAGCTTTCTTT
NA	TRBD1	TRBJ2-6	TRBV6-5	CASRSDRSGANVLTF	TGTGCCAGCAGGTCGGACAGGTCTGGGGCCAACGTCCTGACTTTC
few	TRBD2	TRBJ2-3	TRBV30	CAWSVGGGGAADTQYF	TGTGCCTGGAGTGTCGGCGGGGGGGGCGCGGCAGATACGCAGTATTTT
NA	NA	TRBJ1-6	TRBV11-2	CASSSHPRGSYNSPLHF	TGTGCCAGCAGCTCCCACCCCCGAGGCTCCTATAATTCACCCCTCCACTTT
few	NA	TRBJ2-1	TRBV7-8	CASSLSSVREQFF	TGTGCCAGCAGCTTATCCTCGGTCAGGGAGCAGTTCTTC
NA	NA	TRBJ1-2	TRBV24-1	CATSDSNGFYGYTF	TGTGCCACCAGTGATTCGAACGGCTTCTATGGCTACACCTTC
NA	TRBD2	TRBJ2-1	TRBV11-1	CASSGGLAGRNEQFF	TGTGCCAGCAGCGGGGGTCTAGCGGGGCGCAATGAGCAGTTCTTC
few	NA	TRBJ2-7	TRBV9	CASSVGGSYEQYF	TGTGCCAGCAGCGTAGGGGGCTCCTACGAGCAGTACTTC
NA	TRBD1	TRBJ1-2	TRBV20-1	CSAANQGVSGYTF	TGCAGTGCTGCGAACCAGGGGGTCTCTGGCTACACCTTC
few	NA	TRBJ1-1	TRBV2	CASSESRWGEAFF	TGTGCCAGCAGTGAGTCTCGATGGGGTGAAGCTTTCTTT
NA	NA	TRBJ1-6	TRBV20-1	CSASRDSHRLSFNSPLHF	TGCAGTGCTTCCCGAGACAGCCACAGACTCAGCTTTAATTCACCCCTCCACTTT
NA	TRBD1	TRBJ1-6	TRBV18	CASSLGQGSNSPLHF	TGTGCCAGCTCACTGGGACAGGGGAGCAATTCACCCCTCCACTTT
many	TRBD1	TRBJ2-2	TRBV9	CASSVMGQPNTGELFF	TGTGCCAGCAGCGTGATGGGACAGCCGAACACCGGGGAGCTGTTTTTT
NA	NA	TRBJ1-3	TRBV6-1	CASRNGIDRSGNTIYF	TGTGCCAGCAGAAACGGGATTGACCGCTCTGGAAACACCATATATTTT
NA	NA	TRBJ2-7	TRBV25-1	CASSERGPWGEQYF	TGTGCCAGCAGTGAACGGGGCCCCTGGGGCGAGCAGTACTTC
NA	TRBD1	TRBJ2-3	TRBV28	CASKLLQGAEDTQYF	TGTGCCAGCAAACTCCTACAGGGGGCTGAAGATACGCAGTATTTT
NA	TRBD2	TRBJ2-1	TRBV7-2	CASSPQFLAGGVNEQFF	TGTGCCAGCAGCCCGCAATTCCTAGCGGGAGGTGTCAATGAGCAGTTCTTC
few	TRBD1	TRBJ2-1	TRBV28	CASSSPTTGYYNEQFF	TGTGCCAGCAGTTCTCCTACGACAGGGTACTACAATGAGCAGTTCTTC
NA	NA	TRBJ1-5	TRBV15	CATSRDRNSHQPQHF	TGTGCCACCAGCAGAGATCGCAACAGCCATCAGCCCCAGCATTTT
few	TRBD2	TRBJ2-5	TRBV12-3/TRBV12-4	CASSPNLAAQETQYF	TGTGCCAGCAGTCCTAACCTAGCGGCACAAGAGACCCAGTACTTC
once	TRBD2	TRBJ2-1	TRBV27	CASSARTSAYNEQFF	TGTGCCAGCAGTGCCAGGACTAGCGCCTACAATGAGCAGTTCTTC
NA	TRBD2	TRBJ2-3	TRBV18	CASSPRVRLAGADTQYF	TGTGCCAGCTCACCACGGGTGAGGCTAGCGGGAGCCGATACGCAGTATTTT
NA	TRBD1	TRBJ1-1	TRBV7-6	CASSFDSDRGMNTEAFF	TGTGCCAGCAGCTTCGACTCGGACAGGGGTATGAACACTGAAGCTTTCTTT
NA	NA	TRBJ1-1	TRBV9	CASSGLPGGGVGRGTEAFF	TGTGCCAGCAGCGGACTCCCGGGGGGGGGAGTAGGAAGGGGCACTGAAGCTTTCTTT
NA	NA	TRBJ1-6	TRBV10-3	CAISDIVRGNSPLHF	TGTGCCATCAGTGATATTGTCAGGGGAAATTCACCCCTCCACTTT
NA	NA	TRBJ2-3	TRBV4-1	CASSQRETGGTDTQYF	TGCGCCAGCAGCCAAAGGGAGACAGGAGGCACAGATACGCAGTATTTT
few	NA	TRBJ2-1	TRBV6-5	CASRVGPMGGSEQFF	TGTGCCAGCAGGGTCGGACCGATGGGTGGCAGTGAGCAGTTCTTC
few	TRBD2	TRBJ2-7	TRBV28	CASSFGPSGIYEQYF	TGTGCCAGCAGTTTCGGACCTAGCGGGATCTACGAGCAGTACTTC
many	TRBD2	TRBJ2-3	TRBV29-1	CSGLPGLAADTQYF	TGCAGCGGCCTTCCGGGACTAGCAGCGGATACGCAGTATTTT
few	TRBD1	TRBJ1-6	TRBV20-1	CSADRGLGYNSPLHF	TGCAGTGCTGACAGGGGGCTTGGCTATAATTCACCCCTCCACTTT
NA	NA	TRBJ2-5	TRBV28	CASSPAGGRQETQYF	TGTGCCAGCAGCCCGGCTGGGGGGCGCCAGGAGACCCAGTACTTC
many	TRBD1	TRBJ2-2	TRBV28	CASRTGVNTGELFF	TGTGCCAGCAGGACAGGGGTAAACACCGGGGAGCTGTTTTTT
NA	NA	TRBJ1-5	TRBV10-3	CAISESPGQPQHF	TGTGCCATCAGTGAGTCCCCGGGTCAGCCCCAGCATTTT
once	NA	TRBJ2-7	TRBV29-1	CSVGVSGLYEQYF	TGCAGCGTTGGGGTCAGCGGACTCTACGAGCAGTACTTC
NA	TRBD1	TRBJ2-2	TRBV9	CASSVVGQGGITGELFF	TGTGCCAGCAGCGTAGTCGGACAGGGAGGCATCACCGGGGAGCTGTTTTTT
few	TRBD1	TRBJ2-7	TRBV7-2	CASSLRPGGSYEQYF	TGTGCCAGCAGCTTACGGCCAGGGGGCTCCTACGAGCAGTACTTC
NA	NA	TRBJ1-1	TRBV20-1	CSARESHTGNTEAFF	TGCAGTGCTAGAGAATCGCACACCGGGAACACTGAAGCTTTCTTT
once	TRBD1	TRBJ1-1	TRBV12-3/TRBV12-4	CASYGGGTVIMNTEAFF	TGTGCCAGCTACGGGGGGGGGACAGTAATCATGAACACTGAAGCTTTCTTT
few	NA	TRBJ1-5	TRBV12-3/TRBV12-4	CASSEQSNQPQHF	TGTGCCAGCAGCGAGCAGAGCAATCAGCCCCAGCATTTT